The source of this T cell receptor (beta chain) is a study of cytomegalovirus exposure and HLA in healthy donors. The study's findings and limits: Most TCR sequences were seen very rarely across donors, but some public TCRs occurred in many. Investigators reported more than 150 TCR beta chains as tied to cytomegalovirus.

Of note for this clone: What it binds is not known.

Produced via immunoSEQ multiplex PCR; TCRdb's table is partial and in-frame only. Of a few hundred thousand clones in the sample, around 90% were seen once. Trimming took 6 bases from V and 0 from J, leaving 12 bases between them. The CDR3 is made up of 14 amino acids. Per the germline V gene, CDR1 is ENHRY and CDR2 is SYGVKD. The sample comprised PBMCs. The J gene is TRBJ2-7, the V gene TRBV10-3; possibly TRBD2 for D (5 bases). The source of this sequence is a young man in good health and CMV-seronegative. The CDR3 is CAIRNGGYSYEQYF. The CDR3 region has the DNA TGTGCCATCAGGAATGGCGGGTACTCCTACGAGCAGTACTTC.